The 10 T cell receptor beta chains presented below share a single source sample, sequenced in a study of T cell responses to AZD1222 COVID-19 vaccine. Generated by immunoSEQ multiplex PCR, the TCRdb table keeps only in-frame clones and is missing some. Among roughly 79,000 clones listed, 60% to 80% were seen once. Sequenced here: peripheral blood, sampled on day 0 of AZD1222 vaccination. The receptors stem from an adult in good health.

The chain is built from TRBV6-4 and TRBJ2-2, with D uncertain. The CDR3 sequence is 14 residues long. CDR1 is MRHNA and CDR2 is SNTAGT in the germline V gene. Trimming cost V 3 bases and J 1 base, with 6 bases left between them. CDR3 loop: CASSESGNTGELFF. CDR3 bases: TGTGCCAGCAGTGAGTCTGGGAACACCGGGGAGCTGTTTTTT.

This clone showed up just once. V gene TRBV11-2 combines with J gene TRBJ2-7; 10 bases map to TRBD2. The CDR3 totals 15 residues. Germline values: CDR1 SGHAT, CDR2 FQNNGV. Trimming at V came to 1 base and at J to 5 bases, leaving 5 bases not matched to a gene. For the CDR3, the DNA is TGTGCCAGCAGCTTAGTTAACAGCGGGGGGGACGAGCAGTACTTC. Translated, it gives CASSLVNSGGDEQYF. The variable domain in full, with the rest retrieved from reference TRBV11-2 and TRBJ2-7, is EAGVAQSPRYKIIEKRQSVAFWCNPISGHATLYWYQQILGQGPKLLIQFQNNGVVDDSQLPKDRFSAERLKGVDSTLKIQPAKLEDSAVYLCASSLVNSGGDEQYFGPGTRLTVT.

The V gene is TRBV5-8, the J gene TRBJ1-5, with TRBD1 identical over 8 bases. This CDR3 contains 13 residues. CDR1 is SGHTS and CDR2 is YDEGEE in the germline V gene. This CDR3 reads CRPTGESNQPQHF. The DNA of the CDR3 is TGTAGGCCGACAGGGGAGAGCAATCAGCCCCAGCATTTT.

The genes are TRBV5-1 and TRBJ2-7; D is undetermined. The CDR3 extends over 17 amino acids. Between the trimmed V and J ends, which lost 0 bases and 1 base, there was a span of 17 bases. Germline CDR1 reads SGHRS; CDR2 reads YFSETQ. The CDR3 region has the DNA TGCGCCAGCAGCTTGGAGCCCAGCGACCTTATTTCCTACGAGCAGTACTTC. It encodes CASSLEPSDLISYEQYF.

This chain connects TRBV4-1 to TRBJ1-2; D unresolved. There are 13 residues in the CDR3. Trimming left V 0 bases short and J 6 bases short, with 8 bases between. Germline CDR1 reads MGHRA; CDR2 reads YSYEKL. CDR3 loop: CASSQDFENGYTF. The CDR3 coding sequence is TGCGCCAGCAGCCAAGATTTCGAAAATGGCTACACCTTC.

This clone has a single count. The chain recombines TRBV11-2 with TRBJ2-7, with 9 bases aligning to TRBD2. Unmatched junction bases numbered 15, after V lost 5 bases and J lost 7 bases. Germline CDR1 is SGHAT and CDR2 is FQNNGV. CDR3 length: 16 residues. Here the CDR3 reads CASSNSGAGGLGEQYF. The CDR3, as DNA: TGTGCCAGCAGCAACAGCGGCGCGGGAGGGCTGGGGGAGCAGTACTTC.

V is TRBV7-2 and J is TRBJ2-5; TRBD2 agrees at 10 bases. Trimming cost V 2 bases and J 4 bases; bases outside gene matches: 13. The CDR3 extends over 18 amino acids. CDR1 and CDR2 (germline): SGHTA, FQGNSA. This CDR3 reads CASSLNLVLAGGLETQYF. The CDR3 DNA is TGTGCCAGCAGCTTAAATTTGGTCTTAGCGGGAGGTTTAGAGACCCAGTACTTC.

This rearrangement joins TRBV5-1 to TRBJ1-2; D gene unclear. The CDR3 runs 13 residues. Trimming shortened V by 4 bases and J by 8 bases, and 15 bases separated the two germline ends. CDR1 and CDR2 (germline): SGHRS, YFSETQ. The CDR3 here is CASSLTPQEGYTF. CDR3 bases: TGCGCCAGCAGCCTCACCCCCCAGGAAGGCTACACCTTC.

CDR3 DNA: TGTGCCAGCAGTTTGCTGGGTCCGTCGTCCCCTTATAGCAATCAGCCCCAGCATTTT. This gives the protein CASSLLGPSSPYSNQPQHF. This chain links TRBV27 with TRBJ1-5; D gene ambiguous. Germline V gene sequence: CDR1 MNHEY, CDR2 SMNVEV (reference sequence). V lost 3 bases and J 0 bases, leaving 21 bases between the germline ends. The CDR3 covers 19 residues.

CDR3 in DNA: TGTGCCAGCAGCTTAGAGGGGGCCATGAACACTGAAGCTTTCTTT. This gives the protein CASSLEGAMNTEAFF. The chain uses TRBV7-9 and TRBJ1-1; TRBD1 matches 7 bases. CDR1 SEHNR and CDR2 FQNEAQ come from the germline V gene (reference sequence). The J segment lost 0 bases and the V segment lost 1 base, leaving 2 bases of the junction unmatched. This CDR3 is 15 amino acids long.